These 30 T cell receptor beta chains were sequenced from one sample in a study of T cells in localized non-small cell lung cancer. The protocol was immunoSEQ multiplex PCR, while the TCRdb copy is restricted to in-frame clones and leaves out a portion. The data show roughly 13,000 clones, 75% to 90% seen once. Sequenced material: peripheral blood, taken before any cancer treatment. The origin of the receptors is a male donor aged 60 or older with stage I squamous cell lung carcinoma.

This sequence joins TRBV28 and TRBJ1-4; the D is unclear. Trimming took off 3 bases at V and 0 bases at J, with 5 bases between the two ends. Looked up from germline, CDR1 is MDHEN and CDR2 is SYDVKM. The length of the CDR3 is 14 residues. The CDR3 DNA sequence: TGTGCCAGCAGTTTCCCTGCAACTAATGAAAAACTGTTTTTT. It translates to CASSFPATNEKLFF.

The J gene is TRBJ2-5, the V gene TRBV11-2; 7 bases are a match to TRBD1. The CDR3 length is 15 residues. Germline CDR1 is SGHAT and CDR2 is FQNNGV. After removal of 4 bases from V and 4 bases from J, the junction contained 9 bases not matched to a gene. The CDR3, as DNA: TGTGCCAGCAGCTCCTCGGGACAGTGGAGAGAGACCCAGTACTTC. Protein sequence: CASSSSGQWRETQYF.

The chain is built from TRBV7-9 and TRBJ2-3, with no clear D. V lost 0 bases and J 0 bases, leaving 1 base between the germline ends. This CDR3 is 13 amino acids long. Per germline, CDR1 SEHNR and CDR2 FQNEAQ (reference sequence). CDR3 sequence reads: CASSLASTDTQYF. The CDR3 region has the DNA TGTGCCAGCAGCTTAGCTAGCACAGATACGCAGTATTTT.

This clone was seen only once. The chain employs TRBV7-9 and TRBJ2-5; 9 nucleotides line up with TRBD2. V lost 2 bases and J lost 4; bases outside the gene matches: 5. Germline V gives CDR1 SEHNR, CDR2 FQNEAQ (reference sequence). The length of the CDR3 is 15 residues. CDR3 in amino acids: CASSLNSGSRETQYF. CDR3 DNA sequence: TGTGCCAGCAGCTTAAATAGCGGGAGCCGAGAGACCCAGTACTTC.

The rearrangement uses TRBV5-5 and TRBJ2-5; D gene unclear. V was trimmed by 1 base and J by 7 bases, leaving 23 bases between them. This CDR3 is built from 17 residues. Germline CDR1 is SGHKS and CDR2 is YYEKEE (reference sequence). This chain's CDR3 is CASSLTERHDGVGTQYF. DNA of the CDR3: TGTGCCAGCAGCTTGACTGAGCGACACGACGGAGTTGGGACCCAGTACTTC.

This sequence joins TRBV30 and TRBJ2-2; D remains unclear. V was clipped by 0 bases and J by 2 bases, with 4 bases between them. The germline CDR1 and CDR2 sequences are GTSNPN and SVGIG (reference sequence). The length of the CDR3 is 13 residues. The CDR3 DNA reads as TGTGCCTGGAGTGTGGTAAACACCGGGGAGCTGTTTTTT. It is translated as CAWSVVNTGELFF.

The chain employs TRBV4-1 and TRBJ2-7, with 10 bases matching TRBD1. The CDR3 extends over 15 amino acids. V lost 4 bases, J lost 5 bases, and 8 bases stayed unmatched. Germline CDR1 MGHRA, CDR2 YSYEKL. This CDR3 is CASSPGTGAMDEQYF. CDR3 DNA sequence: TGCGCCAGCAGCCCCGGGACAGGGGCGATGGACGAGCAGTACTTC.

This clone was counted once. The J gene is TRBJ2-2, the V gene TRBV5-1; D uncertain. The germline V gene has CDR1 SGHRS and CDR2 YFSETQ. V shed 1 base and J shed 4 bases, with 8 bases lying between them. CDR3 length: 14 amino acids. CDR3 region: CASSLPGFTGELFF. Here the CDR3 DNA reads TGCGCCAGCAGCTTGCCCGGATTCACCGGGGAGCTGTTTTTT.

The chain combines TRBV5-4 with TRBJ2-1; 15 bases map to TRBD2. The length of the CDR3 is 16 residues. The ends lost 2 bases at V and 5 bases at J; junction bases unmatched: 2. CDR1 and CDR2 (germline): SGHNT, YYREEE (reference sequence). The CDR3 nucleotides are TGTGCCAGCAGCTTAGGACTAGCGGGAGGGGACAATGAGCAGTTCTTC. It codes for CASSLGLAGGDNEQFF.

The J gene is TRBJ1-2, the V gene TRBV10-2; D gene ambiguous. Germline V lookup: CDR1 WSHSY, CDR2 SAAADI. The V end was cut by 6 bases, the J end by 4 bases, with 27 bases between. This CDR3 is 18 amino acids long. This chain's CDR3 is CASSNGYGNTRKSYGYTF. The CDR3 DNA sequence: TGCGCCAGCAGCAACGGTTATGGGAACACCAGGAAGAGCTATGGCTACACCTTC.

The chain recombines TRBV25-1 with TRBJ2-1; no clear D. This CDR3 spans 14 amino acids. Germline V gene lookup returns CDR1 MGHDK and CDR2 SYGVNS. V lost 4 bases and J lost 10, with 17 bases in between. As DNA, the CDR3 is TGTGCCAGCAGTGTCGCAACTTCGGTCGGGGAGCAGTTCTTC. Amino acids: CASSVATSVGEQFF.

The rearrangement links TRBV5-1 to TRBJ2-5, with D perhaps TRBD1 (6 bases). This CDR3 spans 14 amino acids. V dropped 4 bases and J dropped 0 bases, with 10 bases sitting between them. The germline V gene encodes CDR1 SGHRS and CDR2 YFSETQ. CDR3 DNA sequence: TGCGCCAGCAGCCAATGGACAGACCAAGAGACCCAGTACTTC. It yields the protein CASSQWTDQETQYF. Full variable domain (missing parts from reference TRBV5-1 and TRBJ2-5): KAGVTQTPRYLIKTRGQQVTLSCSPISGHRSVSWYQQTPGQGLQFLFEYFSETQRNKGNFPGRFSGRQFSNSRSEMNVSTLELGDSALYLCASSQWTDQETQYFGPGTRLLVL.

This chain joins TRBV27 and TRBJ2-7, with D perhaps matching TRBD1 (5 bases). Trimming left V 5 bases short and J 0 bases short, with 11 bases between. Germline V CDR1 and CDR2: MNHEY, SMNVEV (reference sequence). This CDR3 contains 14 residues. The DNA of the CDR3 is TGTGCCAGCAGTCTCCAGGGCTTCTCCTACGAGCAGTACTTC. Protein sequence: CASSLQGFSYEQYF.

The chain carries TRBV27 and TRBJ1-1; D is ambiguous. Germline CDR1 reads MNHEY; CDR2 reads SMNVEV (reference sequence). The CDR3 contains 15 residues. V was trimmed by 1 base and J by 0 bases, leaving 9 bases between them. The CDR3 nucleotides read TGTGCCAGCAGTTTATACCCGGGCGTGAACACTGAAGCTTTCTTT. This gives the protein CASSLYPGVNTEAFF.

V and J are TRBV7-6 and TRBJ2-7; 9 positions match TRBD2. Losses at the gene ends were 4 bases for V and 3 bases for J; bases not matched to a gene: 16. Germline V gene sequence: CDR1 SGHVS, CDR2 FNYEAQ. CDR3 length equals 18 residues. CDR3 loop: CASSSTPSGGLAIYEQYF. The CDR3 DNA reads TGTGCCAGCAGCTCCACCCCGTCGGGAGGACTAGCGATCTACGAGCAGTACTTC.

CDR3 in amino acids: CASSLIRAWGYTF. CDR3 nucleotide sequence: TGTGCCAGCAGCTTAATTAGGGCATGGGGCTACACCTTC. The chain recombines TRBV7-2 with TRBJ1-2; no clear D. Trimming cost V 2 bases and J 8 bases, with 12 bases left between them. The CDR3 length is 13 residues. The germline CDR1 and CDR2 sequences are SGHTA and FQGNSA.

The table lists this clone with a count of one. The J gene is TRBJ2-4, the V gene TRBV6-1, with TRBD2 matching over 13 bases. Germline V gene data show CDR1 as MNHNS and CDR2 as SASEGT. V dropped 4 bases and J dropped 0; count of bases not matched to a gene: 0. CDR3 length: 16 amino acids. Here the CDR3 reads CASSGTSGGAKNIQYF. The CDR3 region has the DNA TGTGCCAGCAGTGGGACTAGCGGGGGAGCCAAAAACATTCAGTACTTC.

The DNA for the CDR3 is TGTGCCAGCAGTTTATCGGTTGTACAGGGGGCTGTCGTCCTCTTGTACTTC. Its translation: CASSLSVVQGAVVLLYF. J is TRBJ2-7 and V is TRBV28; 9 bases are a match to TRBD1. The V gene end was trimmed by 1 base and the J gene end by 12 bases; junction bases not matched to a gene: 19. The CDR3 length is 17 residues. Per the germline V gene, CDR1 is MDHEN and CDR2 is SYDVKM.

The CDR3: CASSIMGETQYF. Here the CDR3 DNA reads TGTGCCAGTAGTATAATGGGGGAGACCCAGTACTTC. The chain joins TRBV19 to TRBJ2-5, with D unclear. Per germline, CDR1 LNHDA and CDR2 SQIVND (reference sequence). CDR3 length equals 12 residues. V lost 2 bases, J lost 5 bases, and 6 bases lay in between.

The chain employs TRBV19 and TRBJ2-5, with D hard to call. This CDR3 has 14 residues. CDR1 is LNHDA, CDR2 SQIVND, per germline (reference sequence). Trimming cost V 7 bases and J 7 bases, with 19 bases left between them. DNA of the CDR3: TGTGCCAGTAAGTCGGAAGCGCCATCAGGGACCCAGTACTTC. It yields the protein CASKSEAPSGTQYF.

The chain carries TRBV18 and TRBJ2-7, with D unclear. The germline CDR1 and CDR2 sequences are KGHSH and LQKENI. Trimming stripped 5 bases from V and 7 bases from J, with 15 bases between. This CDR3 has 13 residues. The CDR3 region is CASSSLSGEEQYF. For the CDR3, the DNA is TGTGCCAGCTCATCCCTTTCCGGAGAGGAGCAGTACTTC.

The chain recombines TRBV2 with TRBJ2-1; TRBD1 agrees at 7 bases. Per germline, CDR1 SNHLY and CDR2 FYNNEI. The CDR3 contains 14 residues. J gave up 9 bases and V 8 bases, and 13 bases lay outside the gene matches. As DNA, the CDR3 is TGTGCCAGCGAGAGGCAGGGGGAGAGTGGTGAGCAGTTCTTC. Translation: CASERQGESGEQFF.

The chain is built from TRBV7-9 and TRBJ2-2, with D perhaps TRBD1 (6 bases). V was pared by 1 base and J by 5 bases, with 23 bases between. The CDR3 extends over 19 amino acids. Per the germline V gene, CDR1 is SEHNR and CDR2 is FQNEAQ (reference sequence). In nucleotides, the CDR3 is TGTGCCAGCAGCTTAGTTAAACAGGGCGCCGAGAAGATAACCGGGGAGCTGTTTTTT. It is translated as CASSLVKQGAEKITGELFF.

This chain joins TRBV5-1 and TRBJ1-3, with 8 positions matching TRBD1. CDR1 and CDR2 from the germline V gene are SGHRS and YFSETQ. The J segment lost 7 bases and the V segment lost 7 bases, leaving 7 bases of the junction unmatched. The CDR3 length is 13 residues. The CDR3 sequence is CASGGQGGNTIYF. DNA for the CDR3: TGCGCCAGCGGCGGACAGGGTGGGAACACCATATATTTT.

V gene TRBV5-1 combines with J gene TRBJ2-7; 9 bases fit TRBD1. Germline CDR1 is SGHRS and CDR2 is YFSETQ. Trimming removed 3 bases from V and 1 base from J; junction bases left unmatched: 5. The CDR3 contains 15 residues. CDR3 sequence reads: CASSSTGTGSYEQYF. As DNA, the CDR3 is TGCGCCAGCAGCTCAACCGGGACAGGGTCCTACGAGCAGTACTTC.

This chain uses TRBV11-3 with TRBJ2-2; 9 positions agree with TRBD1. The CDR3 has 16 residues. Germline V gene data show CDR1 as SGHNT and CDR2 as YENEEA. V lost 0 bases to trimming and J lost 5 bases; unmatched junction nucleotides: 4. CDR3 sequence: CASSLEGTGKTGELFF. In DNA, the CDR3 is TGTGCCAGCAGCTTAGAGGGGACAGGGAAAACCGGGGAGCTGTTTTTT.

This clone was found once. This sequence joins TRBV2 and TRBJ1-5; D is uncertain. This CDR3 has 15 amino acids. CDR1 SNHLY and CDR2 FYNNEI come from the germline V gene. The V end was cut by 6 bases, the J end by 0 bases, with 12 bases between. CDR3 loop: CASSFGMNSNQPQHF. The CDR3, as DNA: TGTGCCAGCAGCTTCGGTATGAATAGCAATCAGCCCCAGCATTTT. Based on the CDR3 plus reference TRBV2 and TRBJ1-5, the full variable domain is EPEVTQTPSHQVTQMGQEVILRCVPISNHLYFYWYRQILGQKVEFLVSFYNNEISEKSEIFDDQFSVERPDGSNFTLKIRSTKLEDSAMYFCASSFGMNSNQPQHFGDGTRLSIL.

The chain is built from TRBV12-5 and TRBJ2-3; TRBD2 aligns across 7 bases. The CDR3 sequence is 15 residues long. Trimming took 0 bases from V and 8 from J; bases not matched to a gene: 8. Germline V gives CDR1 LGHNT, CDR2 FRNRAP. CDR3: CASGLVLRGGGTQYF. The CDR3 DNA follows: TGTGCTAGTGGTTTGGTACTAAGAGGCGGGGGTACGCAGTATTTT.

The J gene is TRBJ1-1, the V gene TRBV5-8; D is ambiguous. The germline gives CDR1 SGHTS, CDR2 YDEGEE. This CDR3 spans 15 amino acids. The ends were cut back, 5 bases at V and 6 bases at J, with 20 bases in the middle. CDR3 sequence reads: CASRLYEGLVSEAFF. Here the CDR3 DNA reads TGTGCCAGCAGACTTTATGAAGGTTTGGTATCTGAAGCTTTCTTT.

The chain links TRBV6-5 to TRBJ2-7, with D perhaps given as TRBD1 or TRBD2 (6 bases each). The V gene's germline CDR1 is MNHEY and CDR2 SVGAGI. Trimming shortened V by 4 bases and J by 7 bases, and 20 bases separated the two germline ends. The CDR3 length is 15 residues. CDR3 DNA sequence: TGTGCCAGCAGTTTTCAAAGGGGGGCGTGGAGGGAGCAGTACTTC. This codes for CASSFQRGAWREQYF.